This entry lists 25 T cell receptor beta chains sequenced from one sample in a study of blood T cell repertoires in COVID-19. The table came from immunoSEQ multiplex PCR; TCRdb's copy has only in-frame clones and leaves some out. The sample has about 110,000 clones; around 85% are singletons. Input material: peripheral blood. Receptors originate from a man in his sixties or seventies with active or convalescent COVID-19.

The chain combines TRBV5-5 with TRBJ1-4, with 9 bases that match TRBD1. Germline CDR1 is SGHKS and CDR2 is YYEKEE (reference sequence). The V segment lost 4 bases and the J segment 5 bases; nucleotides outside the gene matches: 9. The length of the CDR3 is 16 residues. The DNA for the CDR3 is TGTGCCAGCAGCGCCAGGCCGGGACAGGGCAATGAAAAACTGTTTTTT. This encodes CASSARPGQGNEKLFF.

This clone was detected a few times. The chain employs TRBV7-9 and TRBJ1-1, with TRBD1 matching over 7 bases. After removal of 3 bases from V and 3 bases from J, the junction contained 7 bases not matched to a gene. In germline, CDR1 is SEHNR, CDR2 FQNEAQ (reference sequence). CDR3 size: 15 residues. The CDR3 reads CASSFTGEGDTEAFF. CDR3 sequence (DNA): TGTGCCAGCAGCTTCACAGGGGAAGGGGACACTGAAGCTTTCTTT.

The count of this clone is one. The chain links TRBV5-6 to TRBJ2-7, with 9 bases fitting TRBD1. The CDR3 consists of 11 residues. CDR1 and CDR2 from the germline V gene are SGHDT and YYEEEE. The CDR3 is CASSYDRDRDV. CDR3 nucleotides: TGTGCCAGCAGCTACGACCGGGACAGGGACGTC.

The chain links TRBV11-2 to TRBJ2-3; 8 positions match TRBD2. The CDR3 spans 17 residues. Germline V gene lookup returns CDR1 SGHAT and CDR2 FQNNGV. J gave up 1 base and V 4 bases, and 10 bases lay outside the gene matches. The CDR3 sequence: CASSSRSSAGGTDTQYF. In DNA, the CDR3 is TGTGCCAGCAGCTCCCGCTCTTCAGCGGGGGGCACAGATACGCAGTATTTT.

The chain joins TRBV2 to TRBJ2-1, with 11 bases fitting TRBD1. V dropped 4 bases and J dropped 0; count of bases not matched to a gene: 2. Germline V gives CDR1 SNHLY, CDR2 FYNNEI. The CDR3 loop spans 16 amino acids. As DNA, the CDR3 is TGTGCCAGCAGTGGGGGACAGGGGGGCTCCTACAATGAGCAGTTCTTC. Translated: CASSGGQGGSYNEQFF.

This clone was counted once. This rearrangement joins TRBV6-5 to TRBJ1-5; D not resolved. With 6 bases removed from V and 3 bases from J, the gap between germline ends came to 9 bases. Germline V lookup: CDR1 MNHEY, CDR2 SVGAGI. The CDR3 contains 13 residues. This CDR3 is CASSAVYNQPQHF. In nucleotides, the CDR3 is TGTGCCAGCAGCGCGGTTTACAATCAGCCCCAGCATTTT.

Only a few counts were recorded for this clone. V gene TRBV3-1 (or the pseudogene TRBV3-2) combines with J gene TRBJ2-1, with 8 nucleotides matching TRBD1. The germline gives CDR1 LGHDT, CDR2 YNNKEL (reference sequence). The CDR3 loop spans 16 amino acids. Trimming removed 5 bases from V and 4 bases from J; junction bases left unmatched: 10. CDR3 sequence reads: CASSGPGQATYNEQFF. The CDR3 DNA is TGTGCCAGCAGCGGACCGGGACAGGCCACTTACAATGAGCAGTTCTTC.

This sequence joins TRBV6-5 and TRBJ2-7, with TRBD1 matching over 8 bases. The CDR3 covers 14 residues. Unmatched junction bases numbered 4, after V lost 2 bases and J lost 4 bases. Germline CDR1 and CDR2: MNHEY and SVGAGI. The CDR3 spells CASSYGRGPYEQYF. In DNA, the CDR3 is TGTGCCAGCAGTTACGGCAGGGGGCCTTACGAGCAGTACTTC.

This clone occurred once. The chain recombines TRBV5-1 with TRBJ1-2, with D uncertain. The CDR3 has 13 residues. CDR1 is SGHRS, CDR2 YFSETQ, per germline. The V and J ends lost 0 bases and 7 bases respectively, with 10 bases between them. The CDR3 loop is CASSLDSQFGYTF. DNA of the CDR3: TGCGCCAGCAGCTTGGACTCCCAATTTGGCTACACCTTC.

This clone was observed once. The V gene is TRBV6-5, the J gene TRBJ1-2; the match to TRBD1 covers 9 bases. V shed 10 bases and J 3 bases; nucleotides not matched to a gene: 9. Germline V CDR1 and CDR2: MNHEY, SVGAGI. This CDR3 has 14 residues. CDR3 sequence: CATSRDRDDYGYTF. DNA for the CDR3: TGTGCCACGTCCCGGGACAGGGACGACTATGGCTACACCTTC.

The CDR3 here is CASSPDRSYGYTF. The CDR3 nucleotides are TGTGCCAGCAGCCCGGACAGGAGTTATGGCTACACCTTC. This chain connects TRBV5-4 to TRBJ1-2; 7 nucleotides agree with TRBD1. After removal of 4 bases from V and 5 bases from J, the junction contained 5 bases not matched to a gene. The CDR3 loop spans 13 amino acids. Germline-derived CDR1 and CDR2 are SGHNT and YYREEE (reference sequence).

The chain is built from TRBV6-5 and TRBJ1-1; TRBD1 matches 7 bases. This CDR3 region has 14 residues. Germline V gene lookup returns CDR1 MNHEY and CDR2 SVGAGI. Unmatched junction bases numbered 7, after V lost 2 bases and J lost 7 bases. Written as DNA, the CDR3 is TGTGCCAGCAGTTACGGGGGACAGCGCTTTGAAGCTTTCTTT. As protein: CASSYGGQRFEAFF.

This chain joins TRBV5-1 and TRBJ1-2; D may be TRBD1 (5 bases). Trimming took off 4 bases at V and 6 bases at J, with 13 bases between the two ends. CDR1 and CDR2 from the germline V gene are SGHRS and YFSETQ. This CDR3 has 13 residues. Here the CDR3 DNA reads TGCGCCAGCAGCAAAGACAGATCTCATGGCTACACCTTC. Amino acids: CASSKDRSHGYTF.

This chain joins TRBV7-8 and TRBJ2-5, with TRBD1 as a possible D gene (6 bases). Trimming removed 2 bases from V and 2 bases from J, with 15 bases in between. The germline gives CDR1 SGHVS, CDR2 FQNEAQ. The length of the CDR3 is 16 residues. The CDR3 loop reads CASSLSGRGHQETQYF. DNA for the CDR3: TGTGCCAGCAGCTTAAGTGGCAGGGGCCATCAAGAGACCCAGTACTTC.

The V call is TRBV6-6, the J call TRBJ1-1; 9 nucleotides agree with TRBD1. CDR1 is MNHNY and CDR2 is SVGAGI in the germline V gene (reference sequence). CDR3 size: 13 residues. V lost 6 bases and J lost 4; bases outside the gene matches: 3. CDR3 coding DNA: TGTGCCAGCAGCTACAGGGGGCCCACTGAAGCTTTCTTT. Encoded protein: CASSYRGPTEAFF.

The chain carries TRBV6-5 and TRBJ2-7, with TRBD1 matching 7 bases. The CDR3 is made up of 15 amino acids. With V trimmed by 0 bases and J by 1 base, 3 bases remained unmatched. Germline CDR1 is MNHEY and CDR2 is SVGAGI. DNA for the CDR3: TGTGCCAGCAGTTACTCGAACAGGGGATCCTACGAGCAGTACTTC. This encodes CASSYSNRGSYEQYF.

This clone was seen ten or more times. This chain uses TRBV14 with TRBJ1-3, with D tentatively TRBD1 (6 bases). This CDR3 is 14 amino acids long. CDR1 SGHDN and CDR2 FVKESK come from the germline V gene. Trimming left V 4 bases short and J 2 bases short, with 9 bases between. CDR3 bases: TGTGCCAGCAGCCTCTACAGGGCTGGAAACACCATATATTTT. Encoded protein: CASSLYRAGNTIYF.

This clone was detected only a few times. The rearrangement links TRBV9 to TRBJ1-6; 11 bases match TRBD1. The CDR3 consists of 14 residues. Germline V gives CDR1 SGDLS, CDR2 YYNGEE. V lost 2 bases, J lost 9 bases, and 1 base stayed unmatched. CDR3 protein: CASSVDRGLSPLHF. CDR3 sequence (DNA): TGTGCCAGCAGCGTGGACAGGGGGCTTTCACCCCTCCACTTT.

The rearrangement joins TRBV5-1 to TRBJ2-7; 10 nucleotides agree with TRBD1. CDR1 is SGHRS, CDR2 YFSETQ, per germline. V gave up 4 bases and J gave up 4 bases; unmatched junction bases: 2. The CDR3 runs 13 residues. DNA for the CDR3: TGCGCCAGCAGCATGGACAGGGGGTACGAGCAGTACTTC. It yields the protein CASSMDRGYEQYF.

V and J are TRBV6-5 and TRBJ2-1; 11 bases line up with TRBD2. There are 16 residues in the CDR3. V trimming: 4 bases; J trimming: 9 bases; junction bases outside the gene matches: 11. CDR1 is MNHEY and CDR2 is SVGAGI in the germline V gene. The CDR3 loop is CASSSGLAVSRGEQFF. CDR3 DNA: TGTGCCAGCAGTTCGGGACTAGCGGTGTCCAGAGGTGAGCAGTTCTTC.

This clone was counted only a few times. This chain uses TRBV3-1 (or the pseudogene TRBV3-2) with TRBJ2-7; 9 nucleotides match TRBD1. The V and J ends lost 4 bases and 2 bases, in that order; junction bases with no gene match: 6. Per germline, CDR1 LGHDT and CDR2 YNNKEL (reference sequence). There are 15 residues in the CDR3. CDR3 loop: CASSLGQGRTYEQYF. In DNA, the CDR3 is TGTGCCAGCAGCCTCGGACAGGGGAGAACCTACGAGCAGTACTTC.

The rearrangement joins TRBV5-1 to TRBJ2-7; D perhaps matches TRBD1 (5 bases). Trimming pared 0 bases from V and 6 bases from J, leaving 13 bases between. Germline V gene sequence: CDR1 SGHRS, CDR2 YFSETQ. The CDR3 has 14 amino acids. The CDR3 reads CASSLAPGQSEQYF. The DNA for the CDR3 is TGCGCCAGCAGCTTGGCCCCAGGGCAATCCGAGCAGTACTTC.

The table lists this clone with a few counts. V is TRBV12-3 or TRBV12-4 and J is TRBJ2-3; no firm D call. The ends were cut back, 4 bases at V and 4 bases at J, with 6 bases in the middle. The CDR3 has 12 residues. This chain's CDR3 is CASSWAPDTQYF. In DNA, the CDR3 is TGTGCCAGCAGTTGGGCCCCAGATACGCAGTATTTT.

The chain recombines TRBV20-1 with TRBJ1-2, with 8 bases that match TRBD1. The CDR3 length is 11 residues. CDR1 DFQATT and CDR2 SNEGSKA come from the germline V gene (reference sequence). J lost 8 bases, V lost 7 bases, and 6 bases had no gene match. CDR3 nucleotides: TGCAGTGGAGGACAGGGAGGCGGCTACACCTTC. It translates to CSGGQGGGYTF.

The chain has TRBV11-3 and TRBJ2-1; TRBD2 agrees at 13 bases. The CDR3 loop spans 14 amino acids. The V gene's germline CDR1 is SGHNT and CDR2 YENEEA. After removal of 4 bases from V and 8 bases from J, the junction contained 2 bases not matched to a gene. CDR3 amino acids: CASSSGLAGDEQFF. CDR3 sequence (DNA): TGTGCCAGCAGCTCCGGACTAGCGGGAGATGAGCAGTTCTTC. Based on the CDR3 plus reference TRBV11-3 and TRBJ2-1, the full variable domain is EAGVVQSPRYKIIEKKQPVAFWCNPISGHNTLYWYLQNLGQGPELLIRYENEEAVDDSQLPKDRFSAERLKGVDSTLKIQPAELGDSAVYLCASSSGLAGDEQFFGPGTRLTVL.